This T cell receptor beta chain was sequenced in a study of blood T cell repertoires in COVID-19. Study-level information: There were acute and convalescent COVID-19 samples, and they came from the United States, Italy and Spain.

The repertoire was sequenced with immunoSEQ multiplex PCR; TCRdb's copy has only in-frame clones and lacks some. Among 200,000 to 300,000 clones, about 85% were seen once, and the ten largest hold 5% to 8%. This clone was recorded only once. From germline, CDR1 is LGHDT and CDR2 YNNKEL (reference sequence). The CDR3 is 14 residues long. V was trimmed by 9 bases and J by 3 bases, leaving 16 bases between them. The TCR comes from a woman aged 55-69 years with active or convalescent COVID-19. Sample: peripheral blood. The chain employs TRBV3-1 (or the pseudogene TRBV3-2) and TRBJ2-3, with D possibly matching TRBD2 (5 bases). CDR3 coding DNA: TGTGCCAGTAGTCCCTACGGGGAGACAGATACGCAGTATTTT. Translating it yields CASSPYGETDTQYF.